One and the same sample provided the 9 T cell receptor beta chains below, sequenced in a study of T cell repertoires in cytomegalovirus infection. TCRdb reprocessed the reads with MiXCR, giving one entry per CDR3 protein. The sample shows roughly 760,000 distinct CDR3 sequences, about 40% of them seen only once. The sequenced sample consisted of PBMCs. All receptors derive from a human donor in good health (CMV status not recorded). Some clones in this sample may be carry-over from other donors' samples.

The J gene is TRBJ2-3, the V gene TRBV7-9, with D possibly called TRBD1 or TRBD2 (6 bases each). CDR1 and CDR2 (germline): SEHNR, FQNEAQ (reference sequence). Deletions cut 2 bases from V and 2 bases from J, with 11 bases between. The CDR3 sequence is 15 residues long. The CDR3, as DNA: TGTGCCAGCAGCTTAAGGGGGGCAGCCACAGATACGCAGTATTTT. Translation: CASSLRGAATDTQYF.

This clonotype was observed a few times. The chain is built from TRBV6-2 or TRBV6-3 and TRBJ2-5; the D call may be TRBD1 or TRBD2 (5 bases each). V lost 3 bases to trimming and J lost 5 bases, with 10 bases between them. The CDR3 is made up of 13 amino acids. Germline V CDR1 and CDR2: MNHEY, SVGEGT. The CDR3 spells CASSYEGRETQYF. The CDR3 region has the DNA TGTGCCAGCAGTTATGAGGGGCGGGAGACCCAGTACTTC.

This clonotype has a handful of counts. The gene calls are TRBV7-8 and TRBJ2-3; 9 nucleotides agree with TRBD2. The CDR3 runs 16 residues. The V gene end was trimmed by 4 bases and the J gene end by 0 bases; junction bases not matched to a gene: 5. Germline CDR1 SGHVS, CDR2 FQNEAQ. CDR3 nucleotide sequence: TGTGCCAGCAGCTCGTTAGCGGGGGCTAGCACAGATACGCAGTATTTT. This encodes CASSSLAGASTDTQYF.

The V and J genes are TRBV5-4 and TRBJ2-7, with 7 bases that match TRBD1. J was trimmed by 0 bases and V by 4 bases; bases with no gene match: 10. The CDR3 runs 16 residues. CDR1 is SGHNT, CDR2 YYREEE, per germline (reference sequence). CDR3 region: CASSDEGRDSSYEQYF. For the CDR3, the DNA is TGTGCCAGCAGCGATGAGGGCCGGGACAGCTCCTACGAGCAGTACTTC.

The gene calls are TRBV15 and TRBJ2-3; perhaps TRBD1 as D (6 bases). The ends were cut back, 3 bases at V and 4 bases at J, with 11 bases in the middle. The CDR3 consists of 14 residues. Germline CDR1 is LNHNV and CDR2 is YYDKDF (reference sequence). The CDR3 reads CATSSNTGPDTQYF. The CDR3 region has the DNA TGTGCCACCAGCAGCAACACAGGGCCAGATACGCAGTATTTT.

This clonotype was observed a few times. The chain couples TRBV5-1 to TRBJ2-5; D uncertain. The CDR3 has 15 amino acids. The ends were cut back, 0 bases at V and 9 bases at J, with 18 bases in the middle. The germline CDR1 and CDR2 sequences are SGHRS and YFSETQ. The CDR3: CASSLGFSVLTSQYF. DNA for the CDR3: TGCGCCAGCAGCTTGGGGTTTTCGGTGCTAACGTCCCAGTACTTC.

The rearrangement uses TRBV7-8 and TRBJ2-5, with TRBD1 identical over 10 bases. Trimming cost V 4 bases and J 0 bases; bases outside gene matches: 14. Looked up from germline, CDR1 is SGHVS and CDR2 is FQNEAQ. CDR3 size: 19 residues. The DNA of the CDR3 is TGTGCCAGCAGCTGGATGACAGGGGGCGCGGATGTGAACCAAGAGACCCAGTACTTC. Translating it yields CASSWMTGGADVNQETQYF.

Remarks on this clonotype: Because the CDR3 is missing its conserved closing phenylalanine or tryptophan, this is likely a read error. This sequence joins TRBV12-3 or TRBV12-4 and TRBJ2-1, with 7 bases that match TRBD1. With V trimmed by 5 bases and J by 7 bases, 8 bases remained unmatched. The CDR3 has 14 amino acids. The DNA of the CDR3 is TGTGCCAGCAGTCCGACAGGGAACTATAATGAGCAGTTCTTA. Translated, it gives CASSPTGNYNEQFL.

The V call is TRBV6-1, the J call TRBJ2-2, with a possible D match to TRBD1 (5 bases). CDR3 size: 15 residues. Germline loops: CDR1 MNHNS, CDR2 SASEGT. With 7 bases removed from V and 7 bases from J, the gap between germline ends came to 19 bases. Here the CDR3 reads CASTWGQGSVGELFF. CDR3 coding DNA: TGTGCCAGCACCTGGGGTCAGGGAAGTGTCGGGGAGCTGTTTTTT.